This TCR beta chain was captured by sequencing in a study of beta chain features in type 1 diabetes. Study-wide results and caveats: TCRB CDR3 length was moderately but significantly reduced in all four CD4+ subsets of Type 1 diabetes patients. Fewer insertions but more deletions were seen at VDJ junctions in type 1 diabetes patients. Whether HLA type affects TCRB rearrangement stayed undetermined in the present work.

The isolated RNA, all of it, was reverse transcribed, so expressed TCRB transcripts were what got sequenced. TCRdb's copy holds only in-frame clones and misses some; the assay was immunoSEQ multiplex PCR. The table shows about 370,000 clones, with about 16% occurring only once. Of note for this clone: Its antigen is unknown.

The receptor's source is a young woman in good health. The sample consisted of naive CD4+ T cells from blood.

CDR3 loop: CTSSSLNEQFF. CDR3 nucleotides: TGCACCAGCAGCTCGTTGAATGAGCAGTTCTTC. The chain couples TRBV1 to TRBJ2-1; the DNA was not used to check the table's D call, TRBD2. TRBV1 is a documented pseudogene. The CDR3 runs 11 residues.